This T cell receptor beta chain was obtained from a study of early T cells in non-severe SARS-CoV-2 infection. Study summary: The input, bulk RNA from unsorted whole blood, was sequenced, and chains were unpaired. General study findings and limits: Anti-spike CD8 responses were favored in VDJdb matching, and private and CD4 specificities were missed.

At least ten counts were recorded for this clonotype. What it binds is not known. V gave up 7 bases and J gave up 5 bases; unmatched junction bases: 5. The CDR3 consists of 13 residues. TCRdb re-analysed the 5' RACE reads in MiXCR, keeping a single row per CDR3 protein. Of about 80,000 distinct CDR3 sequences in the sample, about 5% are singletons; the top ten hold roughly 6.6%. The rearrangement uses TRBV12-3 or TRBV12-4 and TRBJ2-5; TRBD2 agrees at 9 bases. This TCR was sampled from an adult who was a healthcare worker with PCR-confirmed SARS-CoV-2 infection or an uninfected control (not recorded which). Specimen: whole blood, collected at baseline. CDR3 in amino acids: CASKIAGAETQYF. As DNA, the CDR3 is TGTGCCAGCAAAATAGCGGGAGCGGAGACCCAGTACTTC.